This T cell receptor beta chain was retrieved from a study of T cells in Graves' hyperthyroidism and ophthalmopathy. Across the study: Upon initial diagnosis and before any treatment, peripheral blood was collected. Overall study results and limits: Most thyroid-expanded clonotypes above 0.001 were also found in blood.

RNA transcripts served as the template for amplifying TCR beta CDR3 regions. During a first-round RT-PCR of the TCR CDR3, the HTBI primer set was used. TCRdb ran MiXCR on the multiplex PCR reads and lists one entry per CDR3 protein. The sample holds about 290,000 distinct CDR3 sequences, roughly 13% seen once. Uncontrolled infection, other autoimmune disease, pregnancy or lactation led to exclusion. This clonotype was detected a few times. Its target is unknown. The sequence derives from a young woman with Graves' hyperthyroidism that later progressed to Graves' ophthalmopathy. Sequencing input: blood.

CDR3 in DNA: TGTGCCAGCTCACCACCCCCCGGGACAGGGGCCCACTACGAGCAGTACTTC. Residues: CASSPPPGTGAHYEQYF. The gene calls are TRBV18 and TRBJ2-7; 10 bases align to TRBD1. The CDR3 loop spans 17 amino acids. Germline values: CDR1 KGHSH, CDR2 LQKENI. With V trimmed by 0 bases and J by 3 bases, 8 bases remained unmatched.